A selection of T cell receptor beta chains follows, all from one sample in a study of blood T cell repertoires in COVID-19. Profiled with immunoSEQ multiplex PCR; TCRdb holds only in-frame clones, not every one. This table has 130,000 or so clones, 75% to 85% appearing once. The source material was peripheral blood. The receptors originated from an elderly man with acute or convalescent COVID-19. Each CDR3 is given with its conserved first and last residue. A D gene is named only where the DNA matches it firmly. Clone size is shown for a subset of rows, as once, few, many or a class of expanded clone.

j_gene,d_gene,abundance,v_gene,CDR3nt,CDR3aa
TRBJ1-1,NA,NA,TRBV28,TGTGCCACCACCAGGGGTACTGAAGCTTTCTTT,CATTRGTEAFF
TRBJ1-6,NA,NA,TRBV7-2,TGTGCCAGCAGCTTAAAGAGGGACTCCTATAATTCACCCCTCCACTTT,CASSLKRDSYNSPLHF
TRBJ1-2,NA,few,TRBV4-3,TGCGCCAGCAGCCAAGCTTACAGCCATAACTATGGCTACACCTTC,CASSQAYSHNYGYTF
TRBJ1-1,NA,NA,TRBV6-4,TGTGCCAGCAGTGACACAGATTCGAACACTGAAGCTTTCTTT,CASSDTDSNTEAFF
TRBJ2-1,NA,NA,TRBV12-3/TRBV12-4,TGTGCCAGCAGTTCGACAGGAGCCGATGAGCAGTTCTTC,CASSSTGADEQFF
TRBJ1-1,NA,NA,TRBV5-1,TGCGCCAGCAGCTTGACAGTTATGAACACTGAAGCTTTCTTT,CASSLTVMNTEAFF
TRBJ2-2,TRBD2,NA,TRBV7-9,TGTGCCAGCAGCTTCGGCGGGGGTGTCGCCGGGGAGCTGTTTTTT,CASSFGGGVAGELFF
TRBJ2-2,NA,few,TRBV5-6,TGTGCCAGCAGCTGGTCAGGAAAGAACACCGGGGAGCTGTTTTTT,CASSWSGKNTGELFF
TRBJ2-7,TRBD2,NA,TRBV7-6,TGTGCCAGCAGCCCCCAGCGGGGGGCCTCCTACGAGCAGTACTTC,CASSPQRGASYEQYF
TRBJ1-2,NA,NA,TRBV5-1,TGCGCCAGCAGCAACCCAGGGAACTATGGCTACACCTTC,CASSNPGNYGYTF
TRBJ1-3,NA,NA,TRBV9,TGTGCCAGCAGCGCCGACTTAAGCTCTGGAAACACCATATATTTT,CASSADLSSGNTIYF
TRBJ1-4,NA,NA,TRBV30,TGTGCCTGGAGTGTGAGAGACAGACCTGACAAACTGTTTTTT,CAWSVRDRPDKLFF
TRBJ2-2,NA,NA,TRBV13,TGTGCCAGCAGCTTGGGGACATACACCGGGGAGCTGTTTTTT,CASSLGTYTGELFF
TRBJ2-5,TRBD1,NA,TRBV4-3,TGCGCCAGCAGCCAAGGGACAGGGGAGACCCAGTACTTC,CASSQGTGETQYF
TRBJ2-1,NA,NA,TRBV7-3,TGTGCCAGCAGCTTAATGGGCAGGGTTGATGAGCAGTTCTTC,CASSLMGRVDEQFF
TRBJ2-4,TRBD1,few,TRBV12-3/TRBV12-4,TGTGCCAGCAGCCCGGGACAGAAAAACATTCAGTACTTC,CASSPGQKNIQYF
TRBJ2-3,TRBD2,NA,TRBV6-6,TGTGCTAGCAGTTACTGGCTAGCGGGGGTCACAGATACGCAGTATTTT,CASSYWLAGVTDTQYF
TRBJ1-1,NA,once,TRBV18,TGTGCCAGCTCACCGGGGCAGGCGTACACTGAAGCTTTCTTT,CASSPGQAYTEAFF
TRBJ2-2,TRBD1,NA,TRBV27,TGTGCCAGCAGTCCGGGACAGGGAGGGACCGGGGAGCTGTTTTTT,CASSPGQGGTGELFF
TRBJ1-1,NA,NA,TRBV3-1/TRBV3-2,TGTGCCAGCAGCCAAGAATTAACCCGGGGGGCTGAAGCTTTCTTT,CASSQELTRGAEAFF
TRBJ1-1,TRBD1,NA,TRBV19,TGTGCCAGTAGTTCCAGGAGAGGGGGCTCAGTGAGGGACACTGAAGCTTTCTTT,CASSSRRGGSVRDTEAFF
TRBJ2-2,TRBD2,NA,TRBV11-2,TGTGCCAGCAGAAAGCCGGGACTAGCGGGGGGGTATAACACCGGGGAGCTGTTTTTT,CASRKPGLAGGYNTGELFF
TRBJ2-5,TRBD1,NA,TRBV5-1,TGCGCCAGCAGCAATAAACAGGGGCCCGGAGAGACCCAGTACTTC,CASSNKQGPGETQYF
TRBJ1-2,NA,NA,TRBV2,TGTGCCAGCAGTGACCCGGGCTACACCTTC,CASSDPGYTF
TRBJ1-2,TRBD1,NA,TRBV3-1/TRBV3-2,TGTGCCAGCAGCCGTGGACAGGGGGGCTATGGCTACACCTTC,CASSRGQGGYGYTF
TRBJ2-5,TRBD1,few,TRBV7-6,TGTGCCAGCGCTGTCTCCGGGACAGGGGGAGAGACCCAGTACTTC,CASAVSGTGGETQYF
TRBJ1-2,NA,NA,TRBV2,TGTGCCAGCAGTTCCCCGAGAGGGGACACTAACTATGGCTACACCTTC,CASSSPRGDTNYGYTF
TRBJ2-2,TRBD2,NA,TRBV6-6,TGTGCCAGCAGTTACGGCGGGGGGTACACCGGGGAGCTGTTTTTT,CASSYGGGYTGELFF
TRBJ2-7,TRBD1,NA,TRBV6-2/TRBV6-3,TGTGCCAGCAGTGCCGGACAGGGACGCGAGCAGTACTTC,CASSAGQGREQYF
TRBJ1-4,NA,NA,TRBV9,TGTGCCAGCAGCAGGACACCAACTAATGAAAAACTGTTTTTT,CASSRTPTNEKLFF
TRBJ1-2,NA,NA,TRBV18,TGTGCCAGCTCCTCCACAGTATCTAACTATGGCTACACCTTC,CASSSTVSNYGYTF
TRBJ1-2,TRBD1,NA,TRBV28,TGTGCCAGCCGAACACAGGGGGGAGGCTACACCTTC,CASRTQGGGYTF
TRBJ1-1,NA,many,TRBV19,TGTGCCAGTAGCGACAGATTAAACACTGAAGCTTTCTTT,CASSDRLNTEAFF
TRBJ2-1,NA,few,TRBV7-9,TGTGCCAGCAGTTATATGGAGTGGAATGAGCAGTTCTTC,CASSYMEWNEQFF
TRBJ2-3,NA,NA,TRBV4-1,TGCGCCAGCAGCCCCCACTACACAGATACGCAGTATTTT,CASSPHYTDTQYF
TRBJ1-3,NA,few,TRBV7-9,TGTGCCAGCAGCGGAGGTGGAAACACCATATATTTT,CASSGGGNTIYF
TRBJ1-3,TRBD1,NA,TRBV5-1,TGCGCCAGCAGCTTGACGGGACAGGGAAGAAACACCATATATTTT,CASSLTGQGRNTIYF
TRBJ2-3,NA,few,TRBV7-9,TGTGCCAGCAGCCCGGCCAAGGGGGGGGATACGCAGTATTTT,CASSPAKGGDTQYF
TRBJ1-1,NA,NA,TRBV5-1,TGCGCCAGCAGGCTGGAGGCGGGGGAGTTCAGTGAAGCTTTCTTT,CASRLEAGEFSEAFF
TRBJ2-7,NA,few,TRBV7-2,TGTGCCAGCAGCCCAAAATACGAGCAGTACTTC,CASSPKYEQYF
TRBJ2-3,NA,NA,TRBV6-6,TGTGCCAGCAGTTACCAGGCCTTCACAGATACGCAGTATTTT,CASSYQAFTDTQYF
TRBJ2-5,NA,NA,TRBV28,TGTGCCAGCACCCCAAAAAATTGGGCAGGGGTCCGGGAGACCCAGTACTTC,CASTPKNWAGVRETQYF
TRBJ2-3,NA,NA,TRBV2,TGTGCCAGCTCCAAAAATCCTGGAGGGGCTAGCACAGATACGCAGTATTTT,CASSKNPGGASTDTQYF
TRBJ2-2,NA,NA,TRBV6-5,TGTGCCAGCAGTTACGTACGGGGGATTGGGGAGCTGTTTTTT,CASSYVRGIGELFF
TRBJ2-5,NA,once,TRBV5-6,TGTGCCAGCAGCTGGGGGCACAACCAAGAGACCCAGTACTTC,CASSWGHNQETQYF